This T cell receptor (beta chain) stems from a study of shared T cell receptors in the human thymus. Method: immunoSEQ multiplex PCR; TCRdb's copy keeps in-frame clones and lacks some. This table has a few hundred thousand clones, approximately 95% appearing once. Germline V gene data show CDR1 as LNHDA and CDR2 as SQIVND (reference sequence). Trimming took off 3 bases at V and 7 bases at J, with 12 bases between the two ends. CDR3 length: 14 residues. The V gene is TRBV19, the J gene TRBJ1-4; D ambiguous. The source is a human donor. The sample comprised thymocytes. The CDR3 region has the DNA TGTGCCAGTAGTATTGCGGGCTTCCCTGAAAAACTGTTTTTT. This sequence encodes CASSIAGFPEKLFF.